Shown below are 23 T cell receptor beta chains from a single sample sequenced in a study of cytomegalovirus exposure and HLA in healthy donors. The PCR employed 60 Vbeta primers together with 13 Jbeta primers. The data were produced by immunoSEQ multiplex PCR, yet TCRdb's version contains in-frame clones alone and is incomplete. Found here are some 110,000 clones, approximately 70% of them singletons; the top ten hold approximately 0.9%. Material: PBMCs. The receptor set was obtained from a woman in her twenties or thirties in good health and CMV-seronegative.

J is TRBJ1-1 and V is TRBV10-3, with a weak D call TRBD1 (5 bases). The CDR3 is 14 amino acids. Between the trimmed V and J ends, which lost 4 bases and 2 bases, there was a span of 11 bases. In germline, CDR1 is ENHRY, CDR2 SYGVKD. CDR3 protein: CAISAGERNTEAFF. The CDR3 bases are TGTGCCATCAGTGCGGGGGAGAGAAACACTGAAGCTTTCTTT.

J is TRBJ1-3 and V is TRBV2, with D uncertain. The CDR3 spans 14 residues. From germline, CDR1 is SNHLY and CDR2 FYNNEI. The ends were cut back, 3 bases at V and 1 base at J, with 7 bases in the middle. CDR3 sequence reads: CASSDATSGNTIYF. In DNA, the CDR3 is TGTGCCAGCAGTGATGCCACTTCTGGAAACACCATATATTTT.

This chain uses TRBV6-5 with TRBJ1-5, with 10 bases lining up with TRBD1. CDR3 size: 15 residues. Germline V gene lookup returns CDR1 MNHEY and CDR2 SVGAGI. V shed 6 bases and J 2 bases; nucleotides not matched to a gene: 4. CDR3 nucleotide sequence: TGTGCCAGCAGCCCGGACAGGGGGGGCAATCAGCCCCAGCATTTT. Protein product: CASSPDRGGNQPQHF.

DNA for the CDR3: TGTGCCAGCAGACAGGAGGGTCAGCCCCAGCATTTT. It is translated as CASRQEGQPQHF. The chain joins TRBV2 to TRBJ1-5; D is perhaps TRBD1 (5 bases). V was trimmed by 6 bases and J by 6 bases, leaving 9 bases between them. The CDR3 extends over 12 amino acids. Looked up from germline, CDR1 is SNHLY and CDR2 is FYNNEI. The entire variable domain, with the rest obtained from reference TRBV2 and TRBJ1-5, is as follows: EPEVTQTPSHQVTQMGQEVILRCVPISNHLYFYWYRQILGQKVEFLVSFYNNEISEKSEIFDDQFSVERPDGSNFTLKIRSTKLEDSAMYFCASRQEGQPQHFGDGTRLSIL.

The chain links TRBV11-2 to TRBJ2-1; D uncertain. This CDR3 contains 15 residues. CDR1 is SGHAT, CDR2 FQNNGV, per germline. V shed 5 bases and J shed 0 bases, with 11 bases lying between them. CDR3 coding DNA: TGTGCCAGCAGCGCAGAAGTAAGCTCCTACAATGAGCAGTTCTTC. Amino acids: CASSAEVSSYNEQFF.

V is TRBV6-5 and J is TRBJ1-2; D unresolved. This CDR3 has 13 residues. Germline V gives CDR1 MNHEY, CDR2 SVGAGI. Trimming left V 7 bases short and J 4 bases short, with 13 bases between. The DNA for the CDR3 is TGTGCCAGCACTGAGGGAAGTAGCTATGGCTACACCTTC. This codes for CASTEGSSYGYTF.

The chain uses TRBV10-2 and TRBJ2-1, with 8 bases aligning to TRBD1. Germline-derived CDR1 and CDR2 are WSHSY and SAAADI. With 7 bases clipped from V and 1 base from J, the junction kept 3 bases outside the gene matches. This CDR3 spans 14 amino acids. The CDR3 here is CASMRTGSYNEQFF. CDR3 bases: TGCGCCAGCATGAGGACAGGGTCCTACAATGAGCAGTTCTTC.

The chain recombines TRBV27 with TRBJ2-7; D is perhaps TRBD1 (5 bases). The CDR3 runs 13 residues. Trimming pared 6 bases from V and 3 bases from J, leaving 12 bases between. CDR1 and CDR2 from the germline V gene are MNHEY and SMNVEV (reference sequence). The CDR3 DNA reads TGTGCCAGCAGCTCTCAGGGTTACTACGAGCAGTACTTC. It codes for CASSSQGYYEQYF.

The table lists this clone with a few counts. This chain links TRBV4-3 with TRBJ2-7; a possible D gene is TRBD2 (5 bases). Between the trimmed V and J ends, which lost 1 base and 2 bases, there was a span of 15 bases. The CDR3 spans 16 residues. The germline V gene encodes CDR1 LGHNA and CDR2 YSLEER. DNA of the CDR3: TGCGCCAGCAGCCAAGGATTTAAGGACTCCGCCTACGAGCAGTACTTC. The encoded protein is CASSQGFKDSAYEQYF.

V gene TRBV9 combines with J gene TRBJ1-3, with D possibly matching TRBD1 (5 bases). Trimming cost V 0 bases and J 7 bases, with 14 bases left between them. Germline CDR1 is SGDLS and CDR2 is YYNGEE. CDR3 size: 15 residues. Written as DNA, the CDR3 is TGTGCCAGCAGCGTAGAGTCAGGGAATGGGAACACCATATATTTT. The encoded protein is CASSVESGNGNTIYF.

This sequence joins TRBV2 and TRBJ2-5, with 13 bases that match TRBD2. J lost 5 bases, V lost 7 bases, and 7 bases had no gene match. The CDR3 consists of 15 residues. CDR1 and CDR2 (germline): SNHLY, FYNNEI. Here the CDR3 reads CASTPGLAGSETQYF. DNA of the CDR3: TGTGCCAGCACCCCGGGACTAGCGGGATCGGAGACCCAGTACTTC.

The CDR3 DNA reads as TGTGCCAGCAGTTACCGGGGGGACAATGAGCAGTTCTTC. Its translation is CASSYRGDNEQFF. J is TRBJ2-1 and V is TRBV6-5; 7 nucleotides agree with TRBD2. Germline assignment: CDR1 MNHEY and CDR2 SVGAGI. This CDR3 contains 13 residues. The trim removed 2 bases at V and 5 bases at J, leaving 0 bases unmatched.

This clone has just one count. The V call is TRBV19, the J call TRBJ2-7; TRBD1 matches at 7 bases. With 6 bases clipped from V and 6 bases from J, the junction kept 14 bases outside the gene matches. The CDR3 is made up of 15 amino acids. The germline V gene encodes CDR1 LNHDA and CDR2 SQIVND (reference sequence). In DNA form, the CDR3 reads TGTGCCAGTAGCCCTACCGGGACAGTTACCCCCGAGCAGTACTTC. It codes for CASSPTGTVTPEQYF.

This clone was picked up a small number of times. The rearrangement uses TRBV11-2 and TRBJ2-1; TRBD2 matches 8 bases. The CDR3 spans 15 residues. Germline V gene sequence: CDR1 SGHAT, CDR2 FQNNGV. J lost 8 bases, V lost 3 bases, and 9 bases had no gene match. CDR3 residues: CASSFLSSGRDEQFF. CDR3 DNA sequence: TGTGCCAGCAGCTTTTTGTCGAGCGGGAGAGATGAGCAGTTCTTC. The full variable domain, its missing parts supplied by reference TRBV11-2 and TRBJ2-1, is EAGVAQSPRYKIIEKRQSVAFWCNPISGHATLYWYQQILGQGPKLLIQFQNNGVVDDSQLPKDRFSAERLKGVDSTLKIQPAKLEDSAVYLCASSFLSSGRDEQFFGPGTRLTVL.

The chain is built from TRBV21-1 and TRBJ1-4; the table's TRBD1 call for D was not verified on the DNA. TRBV21-1 constitutes a pseudogene. This CDR3 contains 14 residues. This chain's CDR3 is CASGDRGSEEKLFF. The CDR3 DNA reads as TGTGCCAGCGGCGACAGGGGGAGTGAGGAAAAACTGTTTTTT.

The chain carries TRBV7-9 and TRBJ1-1, with D maybe TRBD1 (6 bases). CDR1 is SEHNR, CDR2 FQNEAQ, per germline (reference sequence). Trimming removed 5 bases from V and 1 base from J, with 11 bases in between. This CDR3 is built from 14 residues. In DNA, the CDR3 is TGTGCCAGCAGCCGTCCGGGACAGAACACTGAAGCTTTCTTT. It encodes CASSRPGQNTEAFF.

The rearrangement uses TRBV6-5 and TRBJ1-1; tentative D call: TRBD1 (5 bases). V lost 8 bases and J lost 5, with 15 bases in between. The CDR3 is 13 amino acids. The germline V gene encodes CDR1 MNHEY and CDR2 SVGAGI. The CDR3 DNA reads TGTGCCAGCGGACACCATCAACGGACTGAAGCTTTCTTT. Its protein is CASGHHQRTEAFF.

This chain uses TRBV27 with TRBJ1-1, with a possible D match to TRBD1 (5 bases). V lost 7 bases and J lost 4, with 16 bases in between. Germline lookup yields CDR1 MNHEY and CDR2 SMNVEV (reference sequence). The CDR3 runs to 14 residues. This CDR3 reads CASTSSGWVTEAFF. DNA of the CDR3: TGTGCCAGCACGAGTTCAGGGTGGGTCACTGAAGCTTTCTTT.

This clone was observed a handful of times. J is TRBJ2-1 and V is TRBV6-5; 9 nucleotides align to TRBD2. In germline, CDR1 is MNHEY, CDR2 SVGAGI. V trimming: 5 bases; J trimming: 0 bases; junction bases outside the gene matches: 2. CDR3 length: 15 residues. CDR3 sequence: CASSPSGDSYNEQFF. The CDR3 DNA is TGTGCCAGCAGTCCTAGCGGGGACTCCTACAATGAGCAGTTCTTC.

J is TRBJ2-7 and V is TRBV7-3; TRBD1 matches at 9 bases. V lost 5 bases and J lost 3; bases outside the gene matches: 2. This CDR3 has 13 amino acids. Germline V gene data show CDR1 as SGHTA and CDR2 as FQGTGA. CDR3 protein: CASSRDRDYEQYF. In DNA form, the CDR3 reads TGTGCCAGCAGCCGGGACAGGGACTACGAGCAGTACTTC.

The J gene is TRBJ2-3, the V gene TRBV5-1; the match to TRBD1 covers 8 bases. This CDR3 is 17 amino acids long. V was clipped by 3 bases and J by 5 bases; unmatched bases: 14. The V gene's germline CDR1 is SGHRS and CDR2 YFSETQ. CDR3 sequence reads: CASSSIWTGSEGDTQYF. CDR3 coding DNA: TGCGCCAGCAGCTCTATCTGGACAGGGTCTGAAGGAGATACGCAGTATTTT.

The V call is TRBV5-1, the J call TRBJ2-7; D is perhaps TRBD1 (5 bases). There are 15 residues in the CDR3. CDR1 is SGHRS and CDR2 is YFSETQ in the germline V gene. Deletions cut 0 bases from V and 4 bases from J, with 14 bases between. For the CDR3, the DNA is TGCGCCAGCAGCTTGGAAGCAGGGTCGATGTACGAGCAGTACTTC. Translated, it gives CASSLEAGSMYEQYF.

This chain uses TRBV4-1 with TRBJ2-7; 7 nucleotides match TRBD1. Germline CDR1 reads MGHRA; CDR2 reads YSYEKL. This CDR3 is 14 amino acids long. Trimming at V came to 4 bases and at J to 5 bases, leaving 8 bases not matched to a gene. CDR3: CASSLTGVFDEQYF. DNA for the CDR3: TGCGCCAGCAGCCTTACAGGGGTCTTCGACGAGCAGTACTTC.